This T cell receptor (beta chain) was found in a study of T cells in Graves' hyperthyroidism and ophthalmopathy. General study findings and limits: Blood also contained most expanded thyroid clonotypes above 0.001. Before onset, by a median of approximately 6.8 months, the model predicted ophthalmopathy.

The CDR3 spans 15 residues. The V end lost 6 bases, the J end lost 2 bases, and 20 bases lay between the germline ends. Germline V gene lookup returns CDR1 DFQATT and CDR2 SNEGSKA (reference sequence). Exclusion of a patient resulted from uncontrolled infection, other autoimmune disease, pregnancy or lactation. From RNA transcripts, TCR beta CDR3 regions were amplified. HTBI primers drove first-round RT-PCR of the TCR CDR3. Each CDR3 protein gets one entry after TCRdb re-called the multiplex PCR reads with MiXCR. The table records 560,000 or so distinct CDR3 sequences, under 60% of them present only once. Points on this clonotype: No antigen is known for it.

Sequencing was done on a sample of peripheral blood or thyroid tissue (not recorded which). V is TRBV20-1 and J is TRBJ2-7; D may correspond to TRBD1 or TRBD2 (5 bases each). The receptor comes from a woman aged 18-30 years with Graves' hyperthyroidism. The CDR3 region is CSAQIGAADTYEQYF. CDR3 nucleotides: TGCAGTGCCCAAATCGGGGCGGCGGATACCTACGAGCAGTACTTC.